This TCR beta chain was documented in a study of T cells expressing NK-cell markers. Findings and limits, study-wide: Dominant NKG2C+ clonotype frequencies of about 1.0-8% of CD8+ T cells were measured in about six donors.

As concerns this clonotype: Antigen specificity is unknown.

TCRdb reprocessed the 5' RACE reads and stores each CDR3 protein as one record, lacking DNA. The sample table sets out about 20,000 distinct CDR3 sequences. The germline CDR1 and CDR2 sequences are MNHEY and SVGEGT. The CDR3 totals 14 residues. The chain employs TRBV6-2 or TRBV6-3 and TRBJ2-7. The clonotype was recovered from a man aged 18 to 69 in good health. The sequenced material came from blood T cells: a sorted CD56 or NKG2C T cell subset, CD4+ or CD8+ T cells, or bulk PBMC T cells (not recorded which). The CDR3: CASSLTLSSYEQYF.